Listed below are T cell receptor beta chains from one sample, sequenced in a study of PD-1 and CTLA-4 blockade in melanoma. Some clones are missing from TCRdb's copy, which holds only in-frame ones; the method was immunoSEQ multiplex PCR. The sample yields about 28,000 clones, 70% to 90% seen once. The specimen was CD8+ T cells from peripheral blood, collected before anti-PD-1 treatment. All receptors come from a human donor with melanoma. Both conserved end residues are part of each CDR3. A D gene is named only where the DNA matches it firmly. Clone sizes are given selectively: once, few, many, or a class where the clone is expanded.

TRBJ2-3 17 TRBV25-1 NA NA CASSGRAGEGAGDTQYF TGTGCCAGCAGTGGGAGGGCCGGGGAGGGGGCAGGAGATACGCAGTATTTT
TRBJ2-7 14 TRBV10-3 once NA CAISGRQATYEQYF TGTGCCATCAGTGGCCGACAGGCCACCTACGAGCAGTACTTC
TRBJ1-2 14 TRBV13 NA TRBD1 CASSLGGGFVGYTF TGTGCCAGCAGCTTAGGAGGGGGCTTTGTTGGCTACACCTTC
TRBJ1-1 16 TRBV5-1 NA NA CASSLGWGAIETEAFF TGCGCCAGCAGCTTGGGGTGGGGGGCGATAGAGACTGAAGCTTTCTTT
TRBJ2-5 12 TRBV5-1 NA NA CASSYGAETQYF TGCGCCAGCAGCTACGGGGCAGAGACCCAGTACTTC
TRBJ2-1 14 TRBV7-3 NA NA CASSLTAGYNEQFF TGTGCCAGCAGCTTAACAGCGGGCTACAATGAGCAGTTCTTC
TRBJ1-5 15 TRBV3-1/TRBV3-2 NA NA CASSRPLVGNQPQHF TGTGCCAGCAGCCGGCCCCTCGTTGGCAATCAGCCCCAGCATTTT
TRBJ2-2 12 TRBV29-1 NA NA CSVGLSTGELFF TGCAGCGTCGGACTTTCCACCGGGGAGCTGTTTTTT
TRBJ2-1 16 TRBV7-9 NA TRBD2 CASSATGTSLHNEQFF TGTGCCAGCAGCGCAACCGGGACTAGCCTCCACAATGAGCAGTTCTTC
TRBJ1-1 14 TRBV30 NA TRBD1 CAWIGQGPNTEAFF TGTGCCTGGATAGGACAGGGACCGAACACTGAAGCTTTCTTT
TRBJ2-7 13 TRBV3-1/TRBV3-2 NA NA CASSPPGNYEQYF TGTGCCAGCAGCCCCCCCGGAAACTACGAGCAGTACTTC
TRBJ2-7 12 TRBV28 NA NA CASRDFNYEQYF TGTGCCAGCCGGGACTTCAATTACGAGCAGTACTTC
TRBJ1-1 16 TRBV2 NA NA CASSEEERTVNTEAFF TGTGCCAGCAGTGAAGAGGAAAGGACAGTGAACACTGAAGCTTTCTTT
TRBJ2-7 14 TRBV27 NA NA CASSLQGGSYEQYF TGTGCCAGCAGTTTGCAGGGAGGCTCCTACGAGCAGTACTTC
TRBJ2-3 14 TRBV4-1 NA NA CASSVEKKGDTQYF TGCGCCAGCAGCGTAGAGAAGAAAGGAGATACGCAGTATTTT
TRBJ2-3 15 TRBV19 NA NA CASSVFEGTTDTQYF TGTGCCAGTAGTGTCTTTGAGGGTACCACAGATACGCAGTATTTT
TRBJ2-2 14 TRBV3-1/TRBV3-2 NA NA CASSHRGGAGELFF TGTGCCAGCAGCCACCGGGGCGGGGCCGGGGAGCTGTTTTTT